This entry describes one T cell receptor (beta chain). Its antigen target is currently unknown. No much larger clone is present one base from it, and per-base qualities are unavailable. Collaborating institutions collected whole blood in K2EDTA tubes following their own protocols. For TCRbeta analysis, collaborator samples were shipped as frozen whole blood, as isolated PBMCs, or as DNA extracted from either sample type. This sample is drawn from a study of blood T cell repertoires in COVID-19 (dated by TCRdb to between 2020 and 2021). Regarding the research as a whole: Samples from collaborators originated in the United States, Italy and Spain and spanned both the acute and convalescent phases of COVID-19. The material from the prospective study consisted of cDNA or gDNA derived from T cells, B-cell-depleted T cells, or PBMCs. Subjects who had been exposed to COVID-19, were actively infected with it, or had recovered from it provided the deeply sampled blood TCRbeta repertoires that made up the dataset. The repertoires were released in a freely available public database intended as a resource for research on the immune response to SARS-CoV-2. Samples came from the ongoing ImmuneRACE study (first 160 participants) plus 1,254 subjects from 6 global collaborators. Sample metadata almost always included a de-identified subject ID, COVID-19 status, age in years and sex. Where HLA class I and class II types were available, the types were taken from metadata supplied by the sample provider, not from assay-based typing. Overall study results and their limits: How much clinical and demographic metadata was included differed by source and by participant, and the metadata was provided uncurated.

The immunoSEQ Assay, a bias-controlled multiplex PCR, was used to amplify TCRbeta CDR3 regions from genomic DNA. As for the original processing: The number of nucleated cells in each sample was estimated by amplification of reference gene primers within the assay. To quantify the absolute abundance of each unique TCRbeta CDR3 rearrangement, sequence reads were collapsed and filtered. For each sample, productive Simpson clonality was calculated as the square root of Simpson's diversity index over productive rearrangements. TCRdb took this table from immuneACCESS and kept in-frame rearrangements with V and J called. Such tables lack part of the clones; where checked against another copy, unresolved V genes explain under half of the gap, and the rest is unexplained. V, J and clone size were drawn from that table, and D and trimming were deduced from the DNA. For this sample the table gives around 160,000 clones, of which 81% were detected only once. 8% to 13% of the sample rests with the top ten.

What was sequenced was peripheral blood. The source of this sequence is a man aged 55-75 years with active or convalescent COVID-19.

The DNA sequence follows: TGTGCCAGCAGCTCCTCCTCCGGGCTAGGGGCGGAAAAACTGTTTTTT. Translated, it reads CASSSSSGLGAEKLFF. The chain was built from TRBV5-8 and TRBJ1-4, with a weak D call of TRBD1 (5 bases match). CDR1 SGHTS and CDR2 YDEGEE were looked up in the germline V gene. The CDR3 sequence holds 16 residues, the cysteine and phenylalanine included. Just the 48-base CDR3 DNA is kept, in frame starting at base 1. A distance of 20 bases separates the germline ends of V and J, which lose 3 bases and 8 bases respectively.